This TCR beta chain is drawn from a study of long-term antiretroviral therapy in people with HIV. immunoSEQ v3.0 was run at survey level. The method was immunoSEQ multiplex PCR; TCRdb's version includes in-frame clones alone and lacks a portion of them. The sample lists tens of thousands of clones; about 80% were seen once. Remarks on this clone: The antigen is undetermined.

Without exception, participants with HIV were treated in the United States. CDR1 and CDR2 from the germline V gene are SGHAT and FQNNGV. This CDR3 has 16 amino acids. V shed 1 base, J shed 7 bases, and the junction held 9 bases outside the gene matches. Notes on the study in general: Clonotypes expanded prior to ART showed repertoire dominance at all sampled time points. Post-ART, diversity grew, though it stayed under transplant donor control levels.

The sequencing here drew on unsorted PBMCs, taken 1.1 years before starting antiretroviral therapy. The receptor was derived from a woman aged 25-40 years with HIV. The chain joins TRBV11-2 to TRBJ2-1; TRBD2 matches at 8 bases. The CDR3 DNA is TGTGCCAGCAGCTTAGGCCGGGGGGGCTTGGGAAATGAGCAGTTCTTC. Protein: CASSLGRGGLGNEQFF.